This TCR beta chain was obtained from a study of blood T cell repertoires in COVID-19. In the study overall: Some COVID-19 samples were acute and others convalescent; all came from the United States, Italy and Spain. PBMCs, B-cell-depleted T cells, or T cells provided the cDNA or gDNA that made up the material.

This clone was detected only a few times. Per the study methods: Reference gene primer amplification in the assay estimated nucleated cell counts. Some clones are missing from TCRdb's copy, which holds only in-frame ones; the method was immunoSEQ multiplex PCR. Clone size and the V and J calls come from that table; the DNA yielded D and trimming. The table shows 240,000 or so clones, with roughly four fifths occurring only once. Germline values: CDR1 SGHNT, CDR2 YYREEE (reference sequence). There are 14 residues in the CDR3. The V gene lost 4 bases and the J gene lost 1 base, with 8 bases spanning the gap.

Sequencing input: peripheral blood. This sequence joins TRBV5-4 and TRBJ2-2; D is perhaps TRBD2 (6 bases). The clonotype was recovered from a woman older than 75 with acute or convalescent COVID-19. The CDR3 DNA follows: TGTGCCAGCAGCCGGGGAGGGAACACCGGGGAGCTGTTTTTT. Amino acid sequence: CASSRGGNTGELFF.